These T cell receptor beta chains were read from a single sample in a study of human T cells and chemical hapten exposure. TCRdb re-called the RACE reads with MiXCR, one entry per CDR3 protein. The sample has some 81,000 distinct CDR3 sequences, 11% seen once. This specimen was whole blood, taken in connection with sensitization to the hapten diphenylcyclopropenone (DPC). Every receptor here comes from a man younger than 35 with alopecia areata. Some clones in this sample may be carry-over from other donors' samples. Both conserved end residues are part of each CDR3. A D gene is named only where the DNA matches it firmly. Size tells how often a clone was seen (once, few, many) or the class of an expanded clone, and some rows leave it out.

TRBJ2-5 TRBV15 NA TRBD1 CATSRSGQRETQYF TGTGCCACCAGCAGATCGGGACAGAGAGAGACCCAGTACTTC
TRBJ2-1 TRBV7-3 few NA CASSSGNEQFF TGTGCCAGCAGCTCAGGGAATGAGCAGTTCTTC
TRBJ1-5 TRBV19 NA NA CASSMAGYRRVSNQPQHF TGTGCCAGTAGTATGGCCGGATACCGAAGGGTTAGCAATCAGCCCCAGCATTTT
TRBJ2-1 TRBV5-1 many NA CASSLSRGSYNEQFF TGCGCCAGCAGCTTGTCGAGGGGGAGTTACAATGAGCAGTTCTTC
TRBJ2-2 TRBV6-2/TRBV6-3 many TRBD1 CASSYYRGTGELFF TGTGCCAGCAGTTACTACAGGGGCACCGGGGAGCTGTTTTTT
TRBJ2-3 TRBV24-1 few NA CATSDFQGGDTQYF TGTGCCACCAGTGATTTTCAGGGGGGAGATACGCAGTATTTT
TRBJ1-1 TRBV7-2 few NA CASSSLGEGTEAFF TGTGCCAGCAGCTCCCTGGGGGAGGGGACTGAAGCTTTCTTT
TRBJ2-3 TRBV4-3 few NA CASSLLGQGGTDTQYF TGCGCCAGCAGCCTTCTGGGCCAGGGGGGTACAGATACGCAGTATTTT
TRBJ2-7 TRBV6-2/TRBV6-3 NA NA CASSRMQGAIYEQYF TGTGCCAGCAGCCGGATGCAAGGGGCTATCTACGAGCAGTACTTC
TRBJ1-5 TRBV12-3/TRBV12-4 NA NA CASSFGGWAHQPQHF TGTGCCAGCAGTTTCGGCGGGTGGGCTCATCAGCCCCAGCATTTT
TRBJ1-1 TRBV27 few NA CASSLSQSNTEAFF TGTGCCAGCAGTTTATCGCAGTCGAACACTGAAGCTTTCTTT
TRBJ2-1 TRBV7-3 NA TRBD1 CASSSQGIRANEQFF TGTGCCAGCAGCTCACAGGGGATTAGGGCCAATGAGCAGTTCTTC
TRBJ2-1 TRBV11-3 many TRBD1 CASSFGTGPLQSSYNEQFF TGTGCCAGCAGCTTCGGGACAGGGCCGCTTCAGAGCTCCTACAATGAGCAGTTCTTC
TRBJ2-3 TRBV25-1 many NA CASSDRRALGTDTQYF TGTGCCAGCAGTGATCGTAGGGCACTAGGCACAGATACGCAGTATTTT
TRBJ2-7 TRBV20-1 few NA CSARLPGGYEQYF TGCAGTGCTAGACTGCCGGGTGGCTACGAGCAGTACTTC
TRBJ1-4 TRBV29-1 NA TRBD1 CSVMTGRDEKLFF TGCAGCGTCATGACAGGGAGAGACGAAAAACTGTTTTTT
TRBJ2-3 TRBV6-2/TRBV6-3 NA NA CASSPRLSSGTDTQYF TGTGCCAGCAGCCCCCGACTCTCCTCGGGCACAGATACGCAGTATTTT
TRBJ2-3 TRBV7-2 few NA CASSLGRGSGDTQYF TGTGCCAGCAGCTTAGGGAGGGGCTCGGGAGATACGCAGTATTTT
TRBJ2-5 TRBV4-1 NA NA CASSQSGGQDLVQTQYF TGCGCCAGCAGCCAATCCGGGGGCCAGGACCTTGTTCAGACCCAGTACTTC
TRBJ1-1 TRBV12-3/TRBV12-4 few NA CASSWGPEAFF TGTGCCAGCAGTTGGGGCCCTGAAGCTTTCTTT
TRBJ2-7 TRBV12-3/TRBV12-4 few TRBD2 CASSFGGLSYEQYF TGTGCCAGCAGTTTCGGGGGGTTGTCCTACGAGCAGTACTTC
TRBJ2-1 TRBV12-3/TRBV12-4 NA NA CASSFIIGSKEFF TGTGCCAGCAGTTTTATAATCGGTTCAAAGGAGTTCTTC
TRBJ2-2 TRBV4-2 few TRBD1 CASSQEQTGAQHNTGELFF TGTGCCAGCAGCCAAGAACAGACAGGGGCACAACATAACACCGGGGAGCTGTTTTTT
TRBJ2-3 TRBV7-2 NA NA CASSLETDADTQYF TGTGCCAGCAGCTTAGAAACAGATGCAGATACGCAGTATTTT
TRBJ1-1 TRBV7-6 NA NA CASSFDGGTEAFF TGTGCCAGCAGCTTCGACGGGGGCACTGAAGCTTTCTTT
TRBJ2-7 TRBV5-1 many NA CASSLEGYEQYF TGCGCCAGCAGCTTGGAGGGTTACGAGCAGTACTTC
TRBJ1-1 TRBV19 few TRBD1 CASSISTGGMNTEAFF TGTGCCAGTAGTATCTCGACAGGGGGAATGAACACTGAAGCTTTCTTT
TRBJ1-2 TRBV6-2/TRBV6-3 many NA CASSRGHLGDYGYTF TGTGCCAGCAGCCGGGGACACTTAGGGGACTATGGCTACACCTTC
TRBJ1-5 TRBV20-1 NA NA CSGNRENQPQHF TGCAGTGGTAACAGGGAAAATCAGCCCCAGCATTTT
TRBJ1-6 TRBV28 many TRBD1 CASSPRDRAFSPLHF TGTGCCAGCAGCCCACGGGACAGGGCATTTTCACCCCTCCACTTT
TRBJ2-7 TRBV4-3 few NA CASSQGSEQYF TGCGCCAGCTCCCAGGGGTCCGAGCAGTACTTC
TRBJ1-1 TRBV11-2 NA NA CASSLVDFRRGLYTEAFF TGTGCCAGCAGCTTAGTTGATTTCAGGAGGGGTTTATACACTGAAGCTTTCTTT
TRBJ2-7 TRBV10-2 few NA CASSPASYEQYF TGCGCCAGCAGCCCAGCGTCCTACGAGCAGTACTTC
TRBJ1-1 TRBV20-1 many NA CSASGGGEAFF TGCAGTGCTAGCGGTGGAGGTGAAGCTTTCTTT
TRBJ2-2 TRBV12-3/TRBV12-4 many TRBD1 CASTSIRGRDTGELFF TGTGCCAGCACTTCTATAAGGGGGCGCGACACCGGGGAGCTGTTTTTT
TRBJ2-3 TRBV29-1 few TRBD1 CSVEWTGDTDTQYF TGCAGCGTTGAGTGGACAGGGGATACAGATACGCAGTATTTT
TRBJ1-1 TRBV20-1 few TRBD1 CSAKETGGETEAFF TGCAGTGCCAAAGAAACAGGGGGCGAAACTGAAGCTTTCTTT
TRBJ1-5 TRBV3-1 NA NA CASSQSAGPDQPQHF TGTGCCAGCAGCCAGTCAGCAGGGCCCGATCAGCCCCAGCATTTT
TRBJ2-3 TRBV20-1 few NA CSASGPGYFTDTQYF TGCAGTGCTAGTGGACCCGGCTACTTCACAGATACGCAGTATTTT
TRBJ2-7 TRBV10-3 many NA CAISESGGWDPLVYEQYF TGTGCCATCAGTGAGTCAGGAGGGTGGGACCCCCTCGTCTACGAGCAGTACTTC
TRBJ1-6 TRBV20-1 few TRBD1 CSARPTGRGPLHF TGCAGTGCTAGACCGACAGGGCGAGGACCCCTCCACTTT
TRBJ1-2 TRBV6-5 NA NA CASRGVRPANYGYTF TGTGCCAGCCGGGGGGTGAGGCCTGCTAACTATGGCTACACCTTC
TRBJ2-1 TRBV5-5 NA NA CASSLHGGQFF TGTGCCAGCAGCTTGCACGGGGGGCAGTTCTTC
TRBJ1-5 TRBV28 few NA CASTPRGYGNQPQHF TGTGCCAGCACTCCCCGGGGGTACGGCAATCAGCCCCAGCATTTT
TRBJ2-7 TRBV4-3 NA NA CASSQDSRSQGVGEQYF TGCGCCAGCAGCCAAGACTCTAGGAGTCAGGGTGTCGGCGAGCAGTACTTC
TRBJ1-6 TRBV4-1 many NA CASSQHLTRALGGSPLHF TGCGCCAGCAGCCAACACCTGACACGGGCCCTAGGGGGTTCACCCCTCCACTTT
TRBJ2-3 TRBV12-3/TRBV12-4 many NA CASSSGFMTQYF TGTGCCAGCAGCTCTGGTTTCATGACGCAGTATTTT
TRBJ1-1 TRBV7-2 few TRBD1 CASSERTGGTEAFF TGTGCCAGCAGTGAGAGGACAGGGGGCACTGAAGCTTTCTTT
TRBJ1-1 TRBV7-9 NA NA CASSRAQNTEAFF TGTGCCAGCAGCCGAGCCCAGAACACTGAAGCTTTCTTT
TRBJ2-2 TRBV2 NA NA CASIHSGNTGELFF TGTGCCAGCATCCACTCTGGGAACACCGGGGAGCTGTTTTTT